Detailed here is one T cell receptor (beta chain). Its antigen is not identified. The source of the sample is a study of OX40 agonist ivuxolimab in advanced cancers. As for the study in general: Partial responses occurred in Three dose-escalation patients, one with hepatocellular carcinoma and two with cutaneous melanoma.

The germline V gene has CDR1 LGHNA and CDR2 YNFKEQ. Trimming took 0 bases from V and 0 from J, leaving 9 bases between them. CDR3 length: 17 residues. Sequenced by immunoSEQ multiplex PCR; TCRdb stores in-frame clones only, minus some. This table holds 50,000 to 55,000 clones, approximately 90% found once. Notes on the study in general: Certain nonresponders likewise exhibited a low normalized T-cell clonal expansion.

The starting material was CD4+ or CD8+ T cells sorted from blood, obtained in a trial of the OX40 agonist ivuxolimab. This receptor was taken from an adult with an advanced solid tumor such as melanoma, head and neck, liver or kidney cancer. V gene TRBV4-2 combines with J gene TRBJ2-6, with a tentative D call TRBD1 (5 bases). As DNA, the CDR3 is TGTGCCAGCAGCCAAGAGGGGCTCCGCTCTGGGGCCAACGTCCTGACTTTC. This codes for CASSQEGLRSGANVLTF.